The TCR beta chain under discussion was sequenced for a study of blood T cells in healthy people across ages. General observations from the study: Because sorting was not performed, PBMCs prevented conclusive naive versus antigen-experienced comparison. Observed TCR beta diversity per million T cells went down as age went up. This fall followed a roughly linear course with age.

Combining a sample-barcoded 5' primer with a J-beta primer mix, a second PCR ran for roughly 7 to 12 cycles. MiXCR, applied by TCRdb to the 5' RACE reads, yields one record per CDR3 protein. Of hundreds of thousands of distinct CDR3 sequences in the sample, about 30% are singletons; the top ten hold less than 20%. Of note for this clonotype: Its antigen is not identified.

CDR1 SQVTM and CDR2 ANQGSEA come from the germline V gene. The CDR3 has 14 residues. V lost 2 bases and J lost 4, with 14 bases in between. The sample taken for sequencing was blood. The chain links TRBV29-1 to TRBJ1-1; D ambiguous. This TCR was recovered from a woman older than 75 in good health. Written as DNA, the CDR3 is TGCAGCGTTGAAACCCAGGCTGCGGTCACTGAAGCTTTCTTT. Residues: CSVETQAAVTEAFF. Drawing the rest from reference TRBV29-1 and TRBJ1-1, the complete variable domain is SAVISQKPSRDICQRGTSLTIQCQVDSQVTMMFWYRQQPGQSLTLIATANQGSEATYESGFVIDKFPISRPNLTFSTLTVSNMSPEDSSIYLCSVETQAAVTEAFFGQGTRLTVV.